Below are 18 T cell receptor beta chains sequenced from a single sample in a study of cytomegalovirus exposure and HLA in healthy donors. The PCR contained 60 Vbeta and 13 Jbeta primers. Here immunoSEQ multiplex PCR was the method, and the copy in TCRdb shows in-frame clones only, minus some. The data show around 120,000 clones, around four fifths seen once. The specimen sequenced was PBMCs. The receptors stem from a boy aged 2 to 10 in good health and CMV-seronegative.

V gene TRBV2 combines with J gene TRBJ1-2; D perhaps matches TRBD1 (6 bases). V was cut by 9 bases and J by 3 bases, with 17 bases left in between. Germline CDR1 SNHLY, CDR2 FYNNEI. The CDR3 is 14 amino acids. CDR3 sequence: CARGGGRLDYGYTF. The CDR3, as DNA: TGTGCCAGAGGGGGGGGCAGGCTAGACTATGGCTACACCTTC.

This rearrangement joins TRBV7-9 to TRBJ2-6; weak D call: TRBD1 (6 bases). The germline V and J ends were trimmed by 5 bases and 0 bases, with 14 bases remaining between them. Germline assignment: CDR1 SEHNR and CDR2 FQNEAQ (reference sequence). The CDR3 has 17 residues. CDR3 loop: CASSAQGVSSGANVLTF. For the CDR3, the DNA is TGTGCCAGCAGCGCACAGGGCGTCAGCTCTGGGGCCAACGTCCTGACTTTC.

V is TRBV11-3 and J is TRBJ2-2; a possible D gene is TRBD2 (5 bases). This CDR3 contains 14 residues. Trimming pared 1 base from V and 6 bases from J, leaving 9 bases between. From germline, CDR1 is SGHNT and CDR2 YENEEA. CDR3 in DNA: TGTGCCAGCAGCTTAGCCGGGATTTCCGGGGAGCTGTTTTTT. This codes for CASSLAGISGELFF. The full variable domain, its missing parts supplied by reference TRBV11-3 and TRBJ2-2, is EAGVVQSPRYKIIEKKQPVAFWCNPISGHNTLYWYLQNLGQGPELLIRYENEEAVDDSQLPKDRFSAERLKGVDSTLKIQPAELGDSAVYLCASSLAGISGELFFGEGSRLTVL.

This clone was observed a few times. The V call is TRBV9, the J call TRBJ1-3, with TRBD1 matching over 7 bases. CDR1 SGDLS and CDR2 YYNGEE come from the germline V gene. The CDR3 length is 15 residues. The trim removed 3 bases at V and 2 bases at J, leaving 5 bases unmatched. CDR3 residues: CASSANRGTGNTIYF. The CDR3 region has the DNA TGTGCCAGCAGCGCAAACAGGGGCACTGGAAACACCATATATTTT.

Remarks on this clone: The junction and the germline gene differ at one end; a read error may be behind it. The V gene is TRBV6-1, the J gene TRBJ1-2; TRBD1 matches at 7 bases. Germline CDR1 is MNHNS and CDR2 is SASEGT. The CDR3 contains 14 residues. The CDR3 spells CASSEEDRDDGHTF. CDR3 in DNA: TGTGCCAGCAGTGAAGAAGACAGGGACGATGGCCACACCTTC.

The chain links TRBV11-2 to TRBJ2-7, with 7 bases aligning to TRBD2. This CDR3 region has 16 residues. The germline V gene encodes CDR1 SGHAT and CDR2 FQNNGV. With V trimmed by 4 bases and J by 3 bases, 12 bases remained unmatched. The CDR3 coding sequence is TGTGCCAGCAGCTCGGTCGGCGGGAGTAGGCTCTACGAGCAGTACGTC. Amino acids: CASSSVGGSRLYEQYV.

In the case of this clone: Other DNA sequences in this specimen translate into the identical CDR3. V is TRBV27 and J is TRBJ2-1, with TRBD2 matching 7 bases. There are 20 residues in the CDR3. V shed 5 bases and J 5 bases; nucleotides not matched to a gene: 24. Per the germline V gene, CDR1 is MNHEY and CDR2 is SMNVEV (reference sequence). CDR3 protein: CASSGSTGEGWGPTDNEQFF. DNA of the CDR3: TGTGCCAGCAGTGGCTCGACCGGGGAGGGCTGGGGACCAACGGACAATGAGCAGTTCTTC.

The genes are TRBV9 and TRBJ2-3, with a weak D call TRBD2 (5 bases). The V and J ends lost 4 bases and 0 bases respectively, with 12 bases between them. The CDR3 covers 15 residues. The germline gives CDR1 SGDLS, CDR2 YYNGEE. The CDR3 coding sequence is TGTGCCAGCAGCCCCCGGGGTCCTAGCACAGATACGCAGTATTTT. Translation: CASSPRGPSTDTQYF.

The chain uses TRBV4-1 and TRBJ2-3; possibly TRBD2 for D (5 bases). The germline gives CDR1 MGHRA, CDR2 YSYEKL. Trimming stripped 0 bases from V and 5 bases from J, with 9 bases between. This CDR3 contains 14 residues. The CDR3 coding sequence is TGCGCCAGCAGCCAAGAGACCGAGGGAGATACGCAGTATTTT. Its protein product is CASSQETEGDTQYF.

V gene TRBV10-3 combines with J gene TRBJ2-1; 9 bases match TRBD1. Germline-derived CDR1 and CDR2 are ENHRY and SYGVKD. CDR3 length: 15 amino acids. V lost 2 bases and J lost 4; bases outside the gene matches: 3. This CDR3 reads CAISEGTGRYNEQFF. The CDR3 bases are TGTGCCATCAGTGAGGGGACAGGGAGATACAATGAGCAGTTCTTC.

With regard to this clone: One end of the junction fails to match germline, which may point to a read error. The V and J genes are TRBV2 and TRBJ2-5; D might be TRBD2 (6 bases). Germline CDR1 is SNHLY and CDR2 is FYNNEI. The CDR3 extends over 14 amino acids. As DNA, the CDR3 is TGTGCCAGCACCGCCGGGGCGGGGCAAGGGACCCAGTACTTC. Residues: CASTAGAGQGTQYF.

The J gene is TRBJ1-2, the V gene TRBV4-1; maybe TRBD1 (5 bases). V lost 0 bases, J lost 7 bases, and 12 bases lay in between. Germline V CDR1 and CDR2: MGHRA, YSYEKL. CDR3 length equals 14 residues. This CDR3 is CASSQDQAGCGYTF. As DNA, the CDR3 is TGCGCCAGCAGCCAAGATCAGGCAGGGTGTGGCTACACCTTC.

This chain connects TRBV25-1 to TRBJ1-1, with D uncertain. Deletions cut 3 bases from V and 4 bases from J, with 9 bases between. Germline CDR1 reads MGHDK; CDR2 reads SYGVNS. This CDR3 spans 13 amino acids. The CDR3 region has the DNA TGTGCCAGCAGTGATTACGAGAGCACTGAAGCTTTCTTT. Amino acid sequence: CASSDYESTEAFF.

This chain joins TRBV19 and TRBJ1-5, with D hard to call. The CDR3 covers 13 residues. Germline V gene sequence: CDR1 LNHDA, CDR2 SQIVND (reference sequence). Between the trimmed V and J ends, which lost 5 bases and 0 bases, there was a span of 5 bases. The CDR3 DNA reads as TGTGCCAGTAGTCTCAGTAGCAATCAGCCCCAGCATTTT. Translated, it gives CASSLSSNQPQHF.

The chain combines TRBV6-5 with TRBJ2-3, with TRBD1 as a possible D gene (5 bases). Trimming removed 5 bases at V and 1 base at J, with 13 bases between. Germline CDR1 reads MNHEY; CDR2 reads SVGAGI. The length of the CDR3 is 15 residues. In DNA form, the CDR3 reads TGTGCCAGCAGTAACCGACAGCCCGGCACAGATACGCAGTATTTT. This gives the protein CASSNRQPGTDTQYF.

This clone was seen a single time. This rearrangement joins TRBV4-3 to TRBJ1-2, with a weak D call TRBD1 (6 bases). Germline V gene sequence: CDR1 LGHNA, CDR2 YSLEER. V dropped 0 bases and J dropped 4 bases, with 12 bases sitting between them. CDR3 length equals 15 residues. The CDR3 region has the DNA TGCGCCAGCAGCCAAGATCGTGGCAGGGGCTATGGCTACACCTTC. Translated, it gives CASSQDRGRGYGYTF.

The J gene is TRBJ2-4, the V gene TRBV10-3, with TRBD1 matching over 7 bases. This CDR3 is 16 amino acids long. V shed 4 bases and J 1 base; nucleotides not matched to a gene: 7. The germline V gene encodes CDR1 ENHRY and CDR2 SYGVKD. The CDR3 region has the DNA TGTGCCATCAGTGCCGAGGGGGCCGGGGCCAAAAACATTCAGTACTTC. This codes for CAISAEGAGAKNIQYF.

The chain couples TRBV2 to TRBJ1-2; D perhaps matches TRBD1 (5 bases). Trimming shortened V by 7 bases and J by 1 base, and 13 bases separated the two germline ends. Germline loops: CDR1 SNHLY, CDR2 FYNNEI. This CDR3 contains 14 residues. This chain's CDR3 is CASITGWGNYGYTF. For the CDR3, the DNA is TGTGCCAGCATCACAGGATGGGGTAACTATGGCTACACCTTC. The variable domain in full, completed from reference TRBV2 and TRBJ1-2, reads EPEVTQTPSHQVTQMGQEVILRCVPISNHLYFYWYRQILGQKVEFLVSFYNNEISEKSEIFDDQFSVERPDGSNFTLKIRSTKLEDSAMYFCASITGWGNYGYTFGSGTRLTVV.